In its sample, the clone carrying this TCR beta chain was seen once. The data derive from a study of blood T cell repertoires in COVID-19. Background on the study: Material from acute and convalescent COVID-19 was sourced from the United States, Italy and Spain.

Methods used by the authors: Counts of nucleated cells, estimated from reference gene primer amplification, were obtained. This table comes from immunoSEQ multiplex PCR, and its TCRdb copy is limited to in-frame clones, with some not included. The V and J calls and the clone size are those of that table, but D and trimming were determined from the DNA. The sample has about 55,000 clones; 85% to 90% are singletons. The CDR3 length is 12 residues. Trimming removed 6 bases from V and 2 bases from J, with 5 bases in between. Per germline, CDR1 SNHLY and CDR2 FYNNEI. This TCR derives from a human donor in a cohort sampled during active COVID-19. V gene TRBV2 combines with J gene TRBJ1-5; D not resolved. The sample was peripheral blood. In DNA form, the CDR3 reads TGTGCCAGCAGATTCGGCAATCAGCCCCAGCATTTT. Its translation is CASRFGNQPQHF.